One and the same sample provided the 13 T cell receptor beta chains below, sequenced in a study of T cells expressing NK-cell markers. TCRdb re-called the 5' RACE reads; one entry per CDR3 protein, DNA not given. The sample's table shows fewer than 400,000 distinct CDR3 sequences. The sequenced sample consisted of blood T cells: a sorted CD56 or NKG2C T cell subset, CD4+ or CD8+ T cells, or bulk PBMC T cells (not recorded which). The source is a woman in her forties or fifties in good health.

CDR3 residues: CASSTPTATTRISYGYTF. V usage is TRBV21-1 and J usage is TRBJ1-2; TCRdb lists TRBD1, though no DNA is available to test this call. TRBV21-1 is reported as a pseudogene. The CDR3 is 18 residues long.

The chain employs TRBV4-1 and TRBJ2-2; TCRdb indicates TRBD2, and absent DNA this call remains unverified. The CDR3 is 16 amino acids. The germline V gene has CDR1 MGHRA and CDR2 YSYEKL. The CDR3 loop reads CASSEAAGGNTGELFF.

The V gene is TRBV3-1, the J gene TRBJ2-1; no DNA is available, so the TRBD2 call from TCRdb remains unchecked. This CDR3 contains 15 residues. The germline gives CDR1 LGHDT, CDR2 YNNKEL (reference sequence). CDR3 in amino acids: CASRLSGWNYNEQFF.

The chain joins TRBV5-1 to TRBJ2-6; TCRdb selects TRBD1, and the lack of DNA leaves this call unchecked. Looked up from germline, CDR1 is SGHRS and CDR2 is YFSETQ. This CDR3 spans 17 amino acids. CDR3 in amino acids: CASSDWGSVSGANVLTF.

This rearrangement joins TRBV4-1 to TRBJ2-7; the TCRdb D gene call, TRBD1, has no DNA to confirm it. The CDR3 is 15 residues long. The germline V gene has CDR1 MGHRA and CDR2 YSYEKL. CDR3 in amino acids: CASSSTGDRAHEQYF.

The rearrangement links TRBV5-6 to TRBJ2-2. The CDR3 has 13 amino acids. In germline, CDR1 is SGHDT, CDR2 YYEEEE. The CDR3 region is CASSFVGLWELFF. The variable domain in full, with the rest retrieved from reference TRBV5-6 and TRBJ2-2, is DAGVTQSPTHLIKTRGQQVTLRCSPKSGHDTVSWYQQALGQGPQFIFQYYEEEERQRGNFPDRFSGHQFPNYSSELNVNALLLGDSALYLCASSFVGLWELFFGEGSRLTVL.

The chain is built from TRBV7-9 and TRBJ2-7. CDR1 is SEHNR, CDR2 FQNEAQ, per germline (reference sequence). This CDR3 region has 13 residues. The CDR3 loop is CASSDGEASEQYF.

This chain connects TRBV6-6 to TRBJ1-5. Germline values: CDR1 MNHNY, CDR2 SVGAGI (reference sequence). CDR3 length: 14 residues. CDR3 residues: CASRGVENNQPQHF.

CDR3 residues: CASRGLAGIYEQYF. This chain joins TRBV6-5 and TRBJ2-7; TCRdb selects TRBD2, and the lack of DNA leaves this call unchecked. This CDR3 is built from 14 residues. Germline V gene lookup returns CDR1 MNHEY and CDR2 SVGAGI.

This rearrangement joins TRBV4-1 to TRBJ2-1; the TCRdb D gene call, TRBD1, has no DNA to confirm it. Germline V gene data show CDR1 as MGHRA and CDR2 as YSYEKL. This CDR3 region has 14 residues. Here the CDR3 reads CASSPPVTSSEQFF.

The rearrangement uses TRBV7-9 and TRBJ2-4; the D gene TCRdb calls, TRBD2, cannot be checked with no DNA. The CDR3 spans 18 residues. The germline gives CDR1 SEHNR, CDR2 FQNEAQ (reference sequence). CDR3 region: CASSPTGRTSGSHDIQYF. The variable domain in full, completed from reference TRBV7-9 and TRBJ2-4, reads DTGVSQNPRHKITKRGQNVTFRCDPISEHNRLYWYRQTLGQGPEFLTYFQNEAQLEKSRLLSDRFSAERPKGSFSTLEIQRTEQGDSAMYLCASSPTGRTSGSHDIQYFGAGTRLSVL.

The CDR3 is CASSYSIFFGQGYGYTF. The chain couples TRBV6-5 to TRBJ1-2; TCRdb proposes TRBD1, but this gene call is untestable without DNA. The CDR3 has 17 amino acids. CDR1 and CDR2 (germline): MNHEY, SVGAGI.

The rearrangement links TRBV5-1 to TRBJ2-1; there is no DNA to check the TCRdb D call of TRBD2. CDR3 length: 16 amino acids. Germline CDR1 is SGHRS and CDR2 is YFSETQ. This CDR3 is CASSLTSGPSYNEQFF.